The clone carrying this T cell receptor (beta chain) appeared a few times. Its antigen is unidentified. This specimen comes from a study of T-cell memory formation after mild COVID-19. General study points: Among clones peaking at day 37 in the second wave, SARS-CoV-2 specificity remained unconfirmed.

With 8 bases removed from V and 6 bases from J, the gap between germline ends came to 11 bases. The CDR3 contains 12 residues. TCRdb independently ran MiXCR on the 5' RACE reads; one entry per CDR3 protein. The table has 550,000 to 600,000 distinct CDR3 sequences, roughly 20% seen once. Specimen: PBMCs or a T cell subset sorted from them (not recorded which). V usage is TRBV12-3 or TRBV12-4 and J usage is TRBJ2-1, with D unresolved. This TCR came from an adult woman who had mild COVID-19 (a few samples of this study predate the infection). Cell type and time point are not known. Here the CDR3 DNA reads TGTGCCAGCCGTCGGACGGTCAATGAGCAGTTCTTC. It specifies CASRRTVNEQFF.